Presented here are 5 T cell receptor beta chains from one specimen sequenced in a study of early T cells in non-severe SARS-CoV-2 infection. TCRdb called the 5' RACE reads again in MiXCR, with one record for every CDR3 protein. The table has approximately 100,000 distinct CDR3 sequences, roughly 9.6% seen once; the top ten hold approximately 5.4%. The source material was whole blood. All receptors come from an adult who was a healthcare worker with PCR-confirmed SARS-CoV-2 infection or an uninfected control (not recorded which).

In this sample, this clonotype turned up once. V gene TRBV3-1 combines with J gene TRBJ2-7; possible D gene TRBD2, 6 bases. V lost 6 bases and J 7 bases, leaving 16 bases between the germline ends. Germline V gene data show CDR1 as LGHDT and CDR2 as YNNKEL (reference sequence). The CDR3 is made up of 13 amino acids. Here the CDR3 reads CASRAKRAGEQYF. The CDR3 DNA sequence: TGTGCCAGCAGGGCCAAGCGCGCGGGAGAGCAGTACTTC.

This clonotype was seen only a few times. The rearrangement uses TRBV29-1 and TRBJ2-2; 7 bases map to TRBD2. Germline V lookup: CDR1 SQVTM, CDR2 ANQGSEA. V was pared by 4 bases and J by 3 bases, with 5 bases of the junction left unmatched. This CDR3 region has 14 residues. CDR3 bases: TGCAGCGTTGTGGGAGGGGTTGACACCGGGGAGCTGTTTTTT. Its translation is CSVVGGVDTGELFF.

There are many counts of this clonotype. The chain carries TRBV5-6 and TRBJ2-1, with D unresolved. The ends were cut back, 6 bases at V and 2 bases at J, with 12 bases in the middle. Germline V gives CDR1 SGHDT, CDR2 YYEEEE. This CDR3 has 14 residues. This CDR3 is CASTRDQTYNEQFF. CDR3 DNA sequence: TGTGCCAGCACGCGAGACCAAACCTACAATGAGCAGTTCTTC. Variable domain in full (rest from reference TRBV5-6 and TRBJ2-1): DAGVTQSPTHLIKTRGQQVTLRCSPKSGHDTVSWYQQALGQGPQFIFQYYEEEERQRGNFPDRFSGHQFPNYSSELNVNALLLGDSALYLCASTRDQTYNEQFFGPGTRLTVL.

This clonotype occurred many times. The chain has TRBV5-1 and TRBJ1-1; 11 bases map to TRBD1. The CDR3 sequence is 17 residues long. The V gene end was trimmed by 4 bases and the J gene end by 1 base; junction bases not matched to a gene: 9. In germline, CDR1 is SGHRS, CDR2 YFSETQ. The CDR3 protein is CASSRTGQGDPNTEAFF. CDR3 DNA: TGCGCCAGCAGCCGGACGGGACAGGGGGATCCGAACACTGAAGCTTTCTTT.

The sample holds a few counts of this clonotype. V and J are TRBV2 and TRBJ2-7; 8 bases map to TRBD1. With V trimmed by 10 bases and J by 6 bases, 11 bases remained unmatched. This CDR3 spans 13 amino acids. CDR1 SNHLY and CDR2 FYNNEI come from the germline V gene. CDR3 residues: CATSSDRVGEQYF. The CDR3 DNA reads as TGTGCCACCTCCTCGGACAGGGTGGGCGAGCAGTACTTC.